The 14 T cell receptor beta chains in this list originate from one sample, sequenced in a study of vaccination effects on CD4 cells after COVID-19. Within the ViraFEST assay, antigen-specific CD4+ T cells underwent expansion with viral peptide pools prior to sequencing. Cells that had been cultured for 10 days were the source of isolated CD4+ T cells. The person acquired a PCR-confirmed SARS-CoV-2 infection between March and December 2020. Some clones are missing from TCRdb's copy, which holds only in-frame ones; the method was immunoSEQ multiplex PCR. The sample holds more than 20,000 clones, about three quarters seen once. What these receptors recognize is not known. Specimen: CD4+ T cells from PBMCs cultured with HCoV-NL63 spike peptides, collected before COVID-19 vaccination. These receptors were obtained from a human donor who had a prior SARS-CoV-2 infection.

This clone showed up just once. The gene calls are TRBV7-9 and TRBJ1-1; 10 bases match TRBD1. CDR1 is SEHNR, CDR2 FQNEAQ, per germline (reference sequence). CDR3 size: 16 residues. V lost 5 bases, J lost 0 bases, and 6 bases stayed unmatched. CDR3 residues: CASSQDRGPLNTEAFF. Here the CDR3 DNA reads TGTGCCAGCAGCCAAGACAGGGGGCCCTTGAACACTGAAGCTTTCTTT.

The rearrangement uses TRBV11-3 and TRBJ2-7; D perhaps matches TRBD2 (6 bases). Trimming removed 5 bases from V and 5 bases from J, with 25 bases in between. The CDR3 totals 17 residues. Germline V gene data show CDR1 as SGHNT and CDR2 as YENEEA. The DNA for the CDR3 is TGTGCCAGCAGCGGAGGGTACTTGACGGATTTGATCAACGAGCAGTACTTC. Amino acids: CASSGGYLTDLINEQYF.

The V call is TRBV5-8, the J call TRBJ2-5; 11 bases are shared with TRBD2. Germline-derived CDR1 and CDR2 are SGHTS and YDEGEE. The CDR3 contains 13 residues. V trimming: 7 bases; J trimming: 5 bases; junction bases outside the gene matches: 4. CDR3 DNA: TGTGCCAGCGGCTCTAGCGGGGGGGAGACCCAGTACTTC. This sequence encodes CASGSSGGETQYF.

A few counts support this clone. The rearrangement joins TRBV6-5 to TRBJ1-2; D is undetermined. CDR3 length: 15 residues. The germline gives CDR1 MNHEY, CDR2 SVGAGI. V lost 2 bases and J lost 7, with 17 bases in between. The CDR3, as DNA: TGTGCCAGCAGTTACGCCGTAGGAATCCCTCTTGGCTACACCTTC. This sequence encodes CASSYAVGIPLGYTF.

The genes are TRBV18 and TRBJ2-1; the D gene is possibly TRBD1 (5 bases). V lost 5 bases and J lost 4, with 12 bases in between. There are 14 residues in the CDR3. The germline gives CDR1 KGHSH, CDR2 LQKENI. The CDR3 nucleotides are TGTGCCAGCTCAGCAGGGTTCGCGTACAATGAGCAGTTCTTC. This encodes CASSAGFAYNEQFF.

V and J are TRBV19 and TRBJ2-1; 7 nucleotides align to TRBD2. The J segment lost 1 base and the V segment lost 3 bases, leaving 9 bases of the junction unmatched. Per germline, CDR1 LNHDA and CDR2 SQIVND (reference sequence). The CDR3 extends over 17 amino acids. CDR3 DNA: TGTGCCAGTAGTATGGCCGGGGAGGGGTTGTCCTACAATGAGCAGTTCTTC. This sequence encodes CASSMAGEGLSYNEQFF. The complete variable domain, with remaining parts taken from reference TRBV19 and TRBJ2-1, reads DGGITQSPKYLFRKEGQNVTLSCEQNLNHDAMYWYRQDPGQGLRLIYYSQIVNDFQKGDIAEGYSVSREKKESFPLTVTSAQKNPTAFYLCASSMAGEGLSYNEQFFGPGTRLTVL.

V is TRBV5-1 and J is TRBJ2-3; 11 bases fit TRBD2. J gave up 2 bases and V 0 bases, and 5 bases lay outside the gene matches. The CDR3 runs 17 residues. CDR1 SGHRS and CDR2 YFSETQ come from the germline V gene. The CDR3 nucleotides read TGCGCCAGCAGCTTGGGGTCTAGCGGGGGGTACACAGATACGCAGTATTTT. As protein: CASSLGSSGGYTDTQYF. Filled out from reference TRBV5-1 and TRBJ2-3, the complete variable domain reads KAGVTQTPRYLIKTRGQQVTLSCSPISGHRSVSWYQQTPGQGLQFLFEYFSETQRNKGNFPGRFSGRQFSNSRSEMNVSTLELGDSALYLCASSLGSSGGYTDTQYFGPGTRLTVL.

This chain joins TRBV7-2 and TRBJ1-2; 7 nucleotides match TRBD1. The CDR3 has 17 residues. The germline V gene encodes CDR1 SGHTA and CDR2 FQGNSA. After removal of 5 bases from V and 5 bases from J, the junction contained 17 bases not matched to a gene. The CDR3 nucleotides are TGTGCCAGCAGCCAACAGGGGACAGTCGCTCTGACTTATGGCTACACCTTC. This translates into CASSQQGTVALTYGYTF.

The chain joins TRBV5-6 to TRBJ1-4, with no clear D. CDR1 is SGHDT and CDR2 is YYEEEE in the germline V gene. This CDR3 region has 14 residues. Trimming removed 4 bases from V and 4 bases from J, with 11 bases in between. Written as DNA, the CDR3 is TGTGCCAGCAGCCACAACAGATATAATGAAAAACTGTTTTTT. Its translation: CASSHNRYNEKLFF.

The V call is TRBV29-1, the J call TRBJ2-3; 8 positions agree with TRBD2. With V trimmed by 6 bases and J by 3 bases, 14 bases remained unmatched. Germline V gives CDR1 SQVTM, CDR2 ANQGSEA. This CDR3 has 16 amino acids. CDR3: CSVGGEIAGRTDTQYF. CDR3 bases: TGCAGCGTCGGGGGGGAGATAGCGGGTAGAACAGATACGCAGTATTTT.

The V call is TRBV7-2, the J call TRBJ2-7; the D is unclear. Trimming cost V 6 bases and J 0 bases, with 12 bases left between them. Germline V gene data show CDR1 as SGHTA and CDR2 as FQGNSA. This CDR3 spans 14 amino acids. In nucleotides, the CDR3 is TGTGCCAGCAGTATCGGCTCTAGCTCCTACGAGCAGTACTTC. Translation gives CASSIGSSSYEQYF.

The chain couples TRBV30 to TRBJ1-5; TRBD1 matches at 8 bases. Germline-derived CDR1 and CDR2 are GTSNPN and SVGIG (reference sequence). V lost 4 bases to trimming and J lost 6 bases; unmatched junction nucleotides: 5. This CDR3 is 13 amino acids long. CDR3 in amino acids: CAWNSGGGQPQHF. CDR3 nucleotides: TGTGCCTGGAATTCAGGGGGCGGTCAGCCCCAGCATTTT.

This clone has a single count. CDR3 nucleotide sequence: TGTGCCAGCAGCTTGGTACTAGCGGCTAACACCGGGGAGCTGTTTTTT. Translated, it gives CASSLVLAANTGELFF. The chain links TRBV5-5 to TRBJ2-2, with 8 bases matching TRBD2. The trim removed 0 bases at V and 2 bases at J, leaving 3 bases unmatched. Germline V CDR1 and CDR2: SGHKS, YYEKEE (reference sequence). The CDR3 runs to 16 residues.

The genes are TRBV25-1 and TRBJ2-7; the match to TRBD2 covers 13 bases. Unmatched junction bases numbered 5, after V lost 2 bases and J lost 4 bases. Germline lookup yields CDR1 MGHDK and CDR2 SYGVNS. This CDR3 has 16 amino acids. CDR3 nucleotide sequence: TGTGCCAGCAGTGAAACTAGCGGGAGGGCCGGATACGAGCAGTACTTC. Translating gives CASSETSGRAGYEQYF.